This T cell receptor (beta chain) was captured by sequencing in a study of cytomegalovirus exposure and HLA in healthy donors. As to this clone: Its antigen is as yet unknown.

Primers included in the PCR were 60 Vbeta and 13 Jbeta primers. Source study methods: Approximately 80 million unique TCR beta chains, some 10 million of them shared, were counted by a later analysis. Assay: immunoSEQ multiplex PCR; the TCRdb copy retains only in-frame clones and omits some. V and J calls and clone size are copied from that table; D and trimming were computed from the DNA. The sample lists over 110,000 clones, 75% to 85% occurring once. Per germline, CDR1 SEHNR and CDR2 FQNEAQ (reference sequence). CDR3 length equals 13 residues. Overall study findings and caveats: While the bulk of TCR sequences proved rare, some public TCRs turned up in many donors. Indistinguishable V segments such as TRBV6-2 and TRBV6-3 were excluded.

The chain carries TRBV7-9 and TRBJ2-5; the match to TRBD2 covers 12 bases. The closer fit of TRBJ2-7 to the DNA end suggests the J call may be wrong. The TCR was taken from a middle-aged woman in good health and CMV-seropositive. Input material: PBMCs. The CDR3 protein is CASRLAGVDEQYF. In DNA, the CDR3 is TGTGCCAGCCGACTAGCGGGAGTGGACGAGCAGTACTTC.